The clone carrying this T cell receptor beta chain was detected once. The antigen is not known. The data originate from a study of T-cell reconstitution after alpha-beta-depleted transplantation in children. CDR3 size: 15 residues. From germline, CDR1 is LGHNA and CDR2 YSLEER. Trimming took off 2 bases at V and 4 bases at J, with 12 bases between the two ends. Preparation of the TCRbeta library involved a method that used unique molecular identifiers. A single record per CDR3 protein comes from TCRdb applying MiXCR to the PCR reads. The sample holds 480,000 or so distinct CDR3 sequences; 8% to 11% are singletons and the top ten take about 2.1%. Overall study results and limits: Reports say that about two months after transplant, the alpha-beta T cells came out of several hundred graft clones that had expanded.

The starting material was PBMCs, obtained before TCRalphabeta/CD19-depleted stem cell transplant. This chain links TRBV4-3 with TRBJ1-5, with no clear D. This sequence was found in a child under 10 years old with inherited bone marrow failure, due to receive a stem cell transplant. CDR3 nucleotide sequence: TGCGCCAGCAGCCAATCCCCGAAGGCAAATCAGCCCCAGCATTTT. Translation: CASSQSPKANQPQHF.